One sample yielded the 29 T cell receptor beta chains listed below, sequenced in a study of T cell responses to AZD1222 COVID-19 vaccine. Measured with immunoSEQ multiplex PCR; TCRdb has only the in-frame clones, and not every one. The sample shows 150,000 to 200,000 clones, approximately 90% of them seen only once. The sample consisted of peripheral blood, taken 28 days after the second AZD1222 dose. Source of these receptors: an adult who received the AZD1222 COVID-19 vaccine.

The rearrangement uses TRBV9 and TRBJ1-5; a possible D gene is TRBD1 (5 bases). V was trimmed by 2 bases and J by 5 bases, leaving 11 bases between them. Germline CDR1 SGDLS, CDR2 YYNGEE. The CDR3 spans 14 residues. DNA for the CDR3: TGTGCCAGCAGCGTTAGCGGGGGGTATCAGCCCCAGCATTTT. This sequence encodes CASSVSGGYQPQHF.

The V call is TRBV20-1, the J call TRBJ1-1; D is perhaps TRBD1 (6 bases). CDR1 DFQATT and CDR2 SNEGSKA come from the germline V gene (reference sequence). V shed 3 bases and J shed 8 bases, with 10 bases lying between them. The CDR3 has 11 residues. In DNA, the CDR3 is TGCAGTGCTAGCAGGGGCCTCGAAGCTTTCTTT. It translates to CSASRGLEAFF.

V and J are TRBV9 and TRBJ2-1; the D is unclear. V lost 0 bases and J 8 bases, leaving 15 bases between the germline ends. The CDR3 runs to 15 residues. Germline V lookup: CDR1 SGDLS, CDR2 YYNGEE. In DNA form, the CDR3 reads TGTGCCAGCAGCGTAGGGTTGAGTGTTATGGATGAGCAGTTCTTC. Its translation is CASSVGLSVMDEQFF.

For the CDR3, the DNA is TGTGCCAGCAGCAAATATAGCGGGAGCGCCTGCACAGATACGCAGTATTTT. Protein product: CASSKYSGSACTDTQYF. The rearrangement uses TRBV21-1 and TRBJ2-3; whether TRBD2, the table's D call, matches the DNA was not checked. TRBV21-1 is described as a pseudogene. The CDR3 extends over 17 amino acids.

This chain links TRBV6-2 or TRBV6-3 with TRBJ2-1, with D uncertain. The CDR3 is made up of 12 amino acids. Trimming shortened V by 3 bases and J by 9 bases, and 9 bases separated the two germline ends. The germline gives CDR1 MNHEY, CDR2 SVGEGT. The CDR3 nucleotides are TGTGCCAGCAGTTATGTGGGGTCTGAGCAGTTCTTC. It yields the protein CASSYVGSEQFF.

The chain combines TRBV5-5 with TRBJ2-3; the match to TRBD1 covers 7 bases. With 4 bases clipped from V and 9 bases from J, the junction kept 8 bases outside the gene matches. The CDR3 sequence is 13 residues long. From germline, CDR1 is SGHKS and CDR2 YYEKEE (reference sequence). DNA for the CDR3: TGTGCCAGCAGCCCGTGGACAGGTGGCACGCAGTATTTT. Translating it yields CASSPWTGGTQYF.

The J gene is TRBJ2-1, the V gene TRBV19; weak D call: TRBD2 (6 bases). This CDR3 region has 14 residues. The germline V and J ends were trimmed by 4 bases and 7 bases, with 14 bases remaining between them. Germline V lookup: CDR1 LNHDA, CDR2 SQIVND (reference sequence). This CDR3 reads CASSTTGVVNEQFF. The CDR3 DNA reads TGTGCCAGTAGTACGACGGGAGTCGTAAATGAGCAGTTCTTC. The full variable domain, with the rest looked up from reference TRBV19 and TRBJ2-1, is DGGITQSPKYLFRKEGQNVTLSCEQNLNHDAMYWYRQDPGQGLRLIYYSQIVNDFQKGDIAEGYSVSREKKESFPLTVTSAQKNPTAFYLCASSTTGVVNEQFFGPGTRLTVL.

The V gene is TRBV7-9, the J gene TRBJ1-1, with unresolved D. V lost 3 bases to trimming and J lost 11 bases, with 16 bases between them. This CDR3 is built from 13 residues. The germline V gene encodes CDR1 SEHNR and CDR2 FQNEAQ (reference sequence). The CDR3 DNA sequence: TGTGCCAGCAGCTTCCGACCCCGGGAGGAGGCTTTCTTT. Translated: CASSFRPREEAFF.

V and J are TRBV18 and TRBJ1-5; D is possibly TRBD1 (6 bases). Germline-derived CDR1 and CDR2 are KGHSH and LQKENI. This CDR3 is 14 amino acids long. V was clipped by 4 bases and J by 3 bases, with 10 bases between them. CDR3 bases: TGTGCCAGCTCACGAGGACAGACCAATCAGCCCCAGCATTTT. As protein: CASSRGQTNQPQHF.

With regard to this clone: A read error may account for a junction end that differs from germline. The chain recombines TRBV11-2 with TRBJ2-5; the match to TRBD1 covers 8 bases. Germline CDR1 is SGHAT and CDR2 is FQNNGV. The CDR3 sequence is 16 residues long. The CDR3 loop is CASSLGFGTGREAQYF. DNA for the CDR3: TGTGCCAGCAGCTTAGGCTTTGGGACAGGTAGAGAGGCCCAGTACTTC.

J is TRBJ2-3 and V is TRBV18; D possibly corresponds to TRBD2 (6 bases). The germline V gene has CDR1 KGHSH and CDR2 LQKENI. V was shortened by 6 bases and J by 2 bases, with 12 bases between the two germline ends. This CDR3 is built from 14 residues. This chain's CDR3 is CASSGTRNTDTQYF. The CDR3 bases are TGTGCCAGCTCCGGGACTCGTAACACAGATACGCAGTATTTT.

V gene TRBV7-3 combines with J gene TRBJ2-1, with 8 bases lining up with TRBD1. V dropped 2 bases and J dropped 5; count of bases not matched to a gene: 2. The CDR3 consists of 14 residues. In germline, CDR1 is SGHTA, CDR2 FQGTGA. The DNA of the CDR3 is TGTGCCAGCAGCTTAGCAGGGGGCAACAATGAGCAGTTCTTC. Protein product: CASSLAGGNNEQFF.

The chain carries TRBV27 and TRBJ1-2; D might be TRBD1 (6 bases). V lost 6 bases and J 4 bases, leaving 18 bases between the germline ends. This CDR3 has 15 residues. CDR1 and CDR2 from the germline V gene are MNHEY and SMNVEV (reference sequence). CDR3 sequence reads: CASRSIGGAGYGYTF. The CDR3, as DNA: TGTGCCAGCAGGAGTATTGGGGGCGCGGGCTATGGCTACACCTTC.

The V and J genes are TRBV11-3 and TRBJ1-3; no firm D call. The CDR3 covers 13 residues. Trimming took 5 bases from V and 8 from J, leaving 13 bases between them. From germline, CDR1 is SGHNT and CDR2 YENEEA. Here the CDR3 reads CASSPGIEDTIYF. CDR3 coding DNA: TGTGCCAGCAGCCCAGGCATAGAAGACACCATATATTTT.

The J gene is TRBJ2-3, the V gene TRBV9; 9 positions agree with TRBD2. The CDR3 is 18 residues long. Germline V lookup: CDR1 SGDLS, CDR2 YYNGEE. With 0 bases clipped from V and 6 bases from J, the junction kept 14 bases outside the gene matches. CDR3 loop: CASSVGSSGTLSRDTQYF. CDR3 nucleotide sequence: TGTGCCAGCAGCGTAGGGTCTAGCGGGACTCTATCTAGGGATACGCAGTATTTT.

The chain employs TRBV18 and TRBJ2-3, with D uncertain. Trimming pared 2 bases from V and 2 bases from J, leaving 2 bases between. The CDR3 sequence is 12 residues long. CDR1 is KGHSH and CDR2 is LQKENI in the germline V gene. CDR3 residues: CASSPNTDTQYF. CDR3 DNA sequence: TGTGCCAGCTCACCAAACACAGATACGCAGTATTTT.

V usage is TRBV20-1 and J usage is TRBJ1-2; D gene unclear. Germline-derived CDR1 and CDR2 are DFQATT and SNEGSKA (reference sequence). The CDR3 extends over 11 amino acids. V was shortened by 6 bases and J by 6 bases, with 11 bases between the two germline ends. The CDR3 DNA sequence: TGCAGTGCCTTGGACTGGGATGGCTACACCTTC. Its protein product is CSALDWDGYTF.

This chain connects TRBV7-9 to TRBJ2-2, with a weak D call TRBD2 (6 bases). Between the trimmed V and J ends, which lost 1 base and 3 bases, there was a span of 12 bases. The CDR3 length is 16 residues. The V gene's germline CDR1 is SEHNR and CDR2 FQNEAQ (reference sequence). CDR3: CASSLGVGGDTGELFF. Written as DNA, the CDR3 is TGTGCCAGCAGCTTAGGTGTCGGGGGTGACACCGGGGAGCTGTTTTTT. The whole variable domain, filled in from reference TRBV7-9 and TRBJ2-2, reads DTGVSQNPRHKITKRGQNVTFRCDPISEHNRLYWYRQTLGQGPEFLTYFQNEAQLEKSRLLSDRFSAERPKGSFSTLEIQRTEQGDSAMYLCASSLGVGGDTGELFFGEGSRLTVL.

This clone was counted once. The gene calls are TRBV4-2 and TRBJ2-7; 9 nucleotides agree with TRBD1. Germline trimming cut 4 bases from V and 3 bases from J; bases unmatched to any gene: 7. CDR1 is LGHNA, CDR2 YNFKEQ, per germline. CDR3 length equals 15 residues. The CDR3 nucleotides are TGTGCCAGCAGCCTTACAGGGGGCGCAGGCTACGAGCAGTACTTC. Its translation: CASSLTGGAGYEQYF.

The J gene is TRBJ2-1, the V gene TRBV7-3, with 7 bases lining up with TRBD1. CDR1 and CDR2 from the germline V gene are SGHTA and FQGTGA. With V trimmed by 5 bases and J by 3 bases, 7 bases remained unmatched. CDR3 length: 15 residues. This chain's CDR3 is CASSPRGKIYNEQFF. CDR3 coding DNA: TGTGCCAGCAGCCCCAGGGGGAAGATCTACAATGAGCAGTTCTTC. The full variable domain, completed using reference TRBV7-3 and TRBJ2-1, is GAGVSQTPSNKVTEKGKYVELRCDPISGHTALYWYRQSLGQGPEFLIYFQGTGAADDSGLPNDRFFAVRPEGSVSTLKIQRTERGDSAVYLCASSPRGKIYNEQFFGPGTRLTVL.

The rearrangement uses TRBV7-8 and TRBJ2-3; possibly TRBD2 for D (5 bases). V was pared by 5 bases and J by 4 bases, with 16 bases between. Germline V gene lookup returns CDR1 SGHVS and CDR2 FQNEAQ. The CDR3 has 15 residues. The DNA for the CDR3 is TGTGCCAGCAGCCCGTGGCCTAGCCAGGCAGATACGCAGTATTTT. This translates into CASSPWPSQADTQYF.

CDR3 region: CSVEDLGGYTF. DNA of the CDR3: TGCAGCGTTGAAGATCTCGGTGGCTACACCTTC. The chain links TRBV29-1 to TRBJ1-2; no clear D gene. Germline CDR1 SQVTM, CDR2 ANQGSEA. Trimming stripped 0 bases from V and 7 bases from J, with 6 bases between. The CDR3 sequence is 11 residues long.

The chain employs TRBV2 and TRBJ1-5, with D uncertain. The germline V gene encodes CDR1 SNHLY and CDR2 FYNNEI. V lost 4 bases to trimming and J lost 7 bases, with 14 bases between them. The CDR3 consists of 14 residues. CDR3 protein: CASSAGSLRQPQHF. DNA of the CDR3: TGTGCCAGCAGTGCAGGCAGCCTAAGGCAGCCCCAGCATTTT.

This clone was detected only once. The rearrangement uses TRBV5-1 and TRBJ2-3; D unresolved. The CDR3 is 11 amino acids. V was trimmed by 6 bases and J by 0 bases, leaving 2 bases between them. In germline, CDR1 is SGHRS, CDR2 YFSETQ. The CDR3 region has the DNA TGCGCCAGCAAGAGCACAGATACGCAGTATTTT. Translated: CASKSTDTQYF.

With regard to this clone: Other DNA sequences within the sample encode an identical CDR3. The V and J genes are TRBV7-9 and TRBJ1-2; D call uncertain. The germline CDR1 and CDR2 sequences are SEHNR and FQNEAQ (reference sequence). Trimming removed 2 bases from V and 4 bases from J, with 8 bases in between. CDR3 length equals 13 residues. The CDR3 nucleotides read TGTGCCAGCAGCTTAAGGGAGTCCTATGGCTACACCTTC. It codes for CASSLRESYGYTF.

The V gene is TRBV2, the J gene TRBJ1-2, with TRBD1 identical over 8 bases. The CDR3 covers 13 residues. Germline trimming cut 5 bases from V and 6 bases from J; bases unmatched to any gene: 5. The germline V gene has CDR1 SNHLY and CDR2 FYNNEI. CDR3 nucleotide sequence: TGTGCCAGCAGTTCGGACAGGGTCAATGGCTACACCTTC. It specifies CASSSDRVNGYTF.

This rearrangement joins TRBV10-2 to TRBJ1-1; 10 bases agree with TRBD1. This CDR3 spans 14 amino acids. Unmatched junction bases numbered 3, after V lost 7 bases and J lost 1 base. Germline CDR1 is WSHSY and CDR2 is SAAADI. The CDR3 region has the DNA TGCGCCAGCATTAGGACAGGGGGGAACACTGAAGCTTTCTTT. It yields the protein CASIRTGGNTEAFF.

The chain uses TRBV15 and TRBJ2-7, with D possibly matching TRBD1 (5 bases). The CDR3 is 12 amino acids. Per germline, CDR1 LNHNV and CDR2 YYDKDF (reference sequence). V dropped 4 bases and J dropped 4 bases, with 8 bases sitting between them. The CDR3 spells CATSTQGYEQYF. For the CDR3, the DNA is TGTGCCACCAGCACCCAGGGTTACGAGCAGTACTTC.

The CDR3, as DNA: TGTGCCAGTAGTATAGCCCTTGGACTGAGCACCGGGGAGCTGTTTTTT. It yields the protein CASSIALGLSTGELFF. The rearrangement links TRBV19 to TRBJ2-2, with D perhaps TRBD2 (5 bases). The CDR3 runs to 16 residues. CDR1 is LNHDA, CDR2 SQIVND, per germline (reference sequence). The V and J ends lost 1 base and 4 bases respectively, with 13 bases between them. The variable domain in full, with the rest retrieved from reference TRBV19 and TRBJ2-2, is DGGITQSPKYLFRKEGQNVTLSCEQNLNHDAMYWYRQDPGQGLRLIYYSQIVNDFQKGDIAEGYSVSREKKESFPLTVTSAQKNPTAFYLCASSIALGLSTGELFFGEGSRLTVL.